The present TCR beta chain was sequenced within a study of blood T cell repertoires in COVID-19. Study background: T cells, B-cell-depleted T cells, or PBMCs supplied cDNA or gDNA.

V was pared by 9 bases and J by 8 bases, with 10 bases between. The CDR3 has 10 residues. Germline values: CDR1 WNHNN, CDR2 SYGVQD (reference sequence). Using immunoSEQ multiplex PCR, the repertoire was profiled, and TCRdb retains in-frame clones only, with some absent. Among around 160,000 clones listed, around four fifths were seen once. The chain employs TRBV10-1 and TRBJ1-2; D is ambiguous. The TCR sequence derives from a woman in her thirties or forties with active or convalescent COVID-19. The sequencing sample was made of peripheral blood. CDR3 sequence (DNA): TGCGCCAGTTTTCCTAGAGGCTACACCTTC. It codes for CASFPRGYTF.